These 26 T cell receptor beta chains originate from one sample sequenced in a study of blood T cell repertoires in COVID-19 (TCRdb year 2020). Libraries were prepared through the immunoSEQ multiplex PCR assay. Drawn from immuneACCESS, this table holds only the in-frame rearrangements with V and J called that TCRdb kept. Clones are partly lost; checked studies trace under half to an unresolved V gene and leave the rest unexplained. In all, the sample holds 250,000 to 350,000 clones, and around 89% of those were seen once. Together, the top ten hold around 0.84% of the sample. Sequencing was performed on peripheral blood. These receptors originate from a man aged 30 to 39 with acute or convalescent COVID-19.

Comment on this clone: The same CDR3 is also encoded by other DNA sequences in this sample. The chain employs TRBV18 and TRBJ1-1; no firm D call. This CDR3 comprises 13 residues. Trimming stripped 1 base from V and 3 bases from J, with 6 bases between. Germline V gives CDR1 KGHSH, CDR2 LQKENI. CDR3 DNA: TGTGCCAGCTCACCACAGAGAGACACTGAAGCTTTCTTT. It encodes CASSPQRDTEAFF.

J is TRBJ1-1 and V is TRBV6-5; D gene ambiguous. V was trimmed by 7 bases and J by 0 bases, leaving 6 bases between them. This CDR3 has 12 amino acids. CDR1 is MNHEY, CDR2 SVGAGI, per germline. CDR3 amino acids: CASNNLNTEAFF. In nucleotides, the CDR3 is TGTGCCAGCAACAACCTGAACACTGAAGCTTTCTTT.

The rearrangement links TRBV18 to TRBJ2-7; maybe TRBD1 (8 bases). V dropped 3 bases and J dropped 8 bases, with 17 bases sitting between them. The CDR3 has 14 amino acids. CDR1 KGHSH and CDR2 LQKENI come from the germline V gene. The CDR3 DNA is TGTGCCAGCTCACCCTCGGGAGGACAGGGCAAGCAGTACTTC. Amino acids: CASSPSGGQGKQYF.

V usage is TRBV2 and J usage is TRBJ1-1; maybe TRBD1 (5 bases). The germline V gene has CDR1 SNHLY and CDR2 FYNNEI. Between the trimmed V and J ends, which lost 6 bases and 5 bases, there was a span of 13 bases. There are 13 residues in the CDR3. The CDR3 sequence: CASRYGGRTEAFF. The CDR3 nucleotides read TGTGCCAGCAGATACGGGGGTAGGACTGAAGCTTTCTTT.

CDR3 DNA sequence: TGCGCCAGCAGCCAACTTAGCAATCAGCCCCAGCATTTT. This gives the protein CASSQLSNQPQHF. The rearrangement links TRBV4-1 to TRBJ1-5; no clear D gene. The CDR3 runs to 13 residues. With 2 bases removed from V and 0 bases from J, the gap between germline ends came to 2 bases. Looked up from germline, CDR1 is MGHRA and CDR2 is YSYEKL.

The V call is TRBV27, the J call TRBJ2-1; 7 nucleotides line up with TRBD2. The CDR3 consists of 17 residues. After removal of 3 bases from V and 5 bases from J, the junction contained 13 bases not matched to a gene. In germline, CDR1 is MNHEY, CDR2 SMNVEV (reference sequence). The CDR3 nucleotides read TGTGCCAGCAGTTTCCTTTCCGTGGGACGGGGGGACAATGAGCAGTTCTTC. The encoded protein is CASSFLSVGRGDNEQFF.

The chain links TRBV19 to TRBJ2-7; TRBD2 aligns across 9 bases. The CDR3 length is 15 residues. V lost 1 base to trimming and J lost 2 bases; unmatched junction nucleotides: 3. The germline V gene has CDR1 LNHDA and CDR2 SQIVND (reference sequence). The CDR3 spells CASSIVTSGTYEQYF. The CDR3 DNA reads as TGTGCCAGTAGTATAGTGACTAGCGGAACCTACGAGCAGTACTTC.

The chain couples TRBV5-1 to TRBJ1-2; D gene ambiguous. The V gene lost 0 bases and the J gene lost 7 bases, with 10 bases spanning the gap. This CDR3 is built from 13 residues. CDR1 SGHRS and CDR2 YFSETQ come from the germline V gene. CDR3 protein: CASSLVGEPGYTF. The CDR3 bases are TGCGCCAGCAGCTTGGTAGGAGAGCCTGGCTACACCTTC. Using reference TRBV5-1 and TRBJ1-2 for the parts outside the CDR3, the full variable domain is KAGVTQTPRYLIKTRGQQVTLSCSPISGHRSVSWYQQTPGQGLQFLFEYFSETQRNKGNFPGRFSGRQFSNSRSEMNVSTLELGDSALYLCASSLVGEPGYTFGSGTRLTVV.

The V and J genes are TRBV11-3 and TRBJ2-1, with D possibly being TRBD2 (6 bases). Germline lookup yields CDR1 SGHNT and CDR2 YENEEA. This CDR3 has 15 residues. V was trimmed by 1 base and J by 4 bases, leaving 11 bases between them. The chain's CDR3 is CASSLGGGEYNEQFF. Written as DNA, the CDR3 is TGTGCCAGCAGCTTAGGCGGCGGGGAGTACAATGAGCAGTTCTTC.

This clone occurred once. This chain joins TRBV5-1 and TRBJ1-4; D gene unclear. Per the germline V gene, CDR1 is SGHRS and CDR2 is YFSETQ. V lost 4 bases to trimming and J lost 5 bases, with 12 bases between them. The CDR3 totals 14 residues. CDR3 nucleotide sequence: TGCGCCAGCAGCCAGGCTCTTGGGAATGAAAAACTGTTTTTT. This translates into CASSQALGNEKLFF.

The count of this clone is one. This chain connects TRBV4-1 to TRBJ1-4; tentative D call: TRBD1 (6 bases). The V gene's germline CDR1 is MGHRA and CDR2 YSYEKL. Trimming removed 4 bases from V and 8 bases from J, with 23 bases in between. This CDR3 has 17 residues. CDR3 in amino acids: CASSPRNRGMGEEKLFF. CDR3 in DNA: TGCGCCAGCAGCCCACGAAATAGGGGGATGGGGGAGGAAAAACTGTTTTTT.

This chain uses TRBV12-3 or TRBV12-4 with TRBJ1-1; 9 bases line up with TRBD1. The V gene end was trimmed by 5 bases and the J gene end by 7 bases; junction bases not matched to a gene: 5. There are 13 residues in the CDR3. The DNA for the CDR3 is TGTGCCAGCAGTCGGGGACAGGGCCTTGAAGCTTTCTTT. Encoded protein: CASSRGQGLEAFF.

This chain connects TRBV6-4 to TRBJ2-1; D might be TRBD1 (5 bases). The CDR3 consists of 14 residues. Germline loops: CDR1 MRHNA, CDR2 SNTAGT. Trimming took 0 bases from V and 10 from J, leaving 13 bases between them. As DNA, the CDR3 is TGTGCCAGCAGTGACTCCGCCACAGGTGCCGAGCAGTTCTTC. This encodes CASSDSATGAEQFF.

J is TRBJ2-1 and V is TRBV6-5; D unclear. V lost 6 bases and J 4 bases, leaving 16 bases between the germline ends. The CDR3 has 15 residues. Germline CDR1 is MNHEY and CDR2 is SVGAGI. For the CDR3, the DNA is TGTGCCAGCAGCCGGGTAGGTTCAAGATACAATGAGCAGTTCTTC. It codes for CASSRVGSRYNEQFF.

This clone showed up just once. The V call is TRBV11-2, the J call TRBJ2-7, with 8 bases aligning to TRBD2. With 5 bases clipped from V and 4 bases from J, the junction kept 7 bases outside the gene matches. The CDR3 sequence is 14 residues long. Germline CDR1 and CDR2: SGHAT and FQNNGV. The CDR3 region is CASSTRQRGYEQYF. CDR3 in DNA: TGTGCCAGCAGCACCCGTCAGCGGGGGTACGAGCAGTACTTC.

The gene calls are TRBV7-9 and TRBJ1-1; a weak D match, TRBD1 (5 bases). Looked up from germline, CDR1 is SEHNR and CDR2 is FQNEAQ (reference sequence). The CDR3 runs 15 residues. The V end was cut by 5 bases, the J end by 5 bases, with 18 bases between. Here the CDR3 reads CASSHVRGAETEAFF. In DNA, the CDR3 is TGTGCCAGCAGCCACGTTCGTGGGGCTGAAACTGAAGCTTTCTTT.

The V and J genes are TRBV27 and TRBJ2-6; perhaps TRBD1 as D (5 bases). The CDR3 covers 14 residues. V was clipped by 4 bases and J by 4 bases, with 8 bases between them. The germline CDR1 and CDR2 sequences are MNHEY and SMNVEV (reference sequence). CDR3 nucleotides: TGTGCCAGCAGTTCCAGGGTCGGGGCCAACGTCCTGACTTTC. Protein product: CASSSRVGANVLTF.

This clone was recorded a few times. V and J are TRBV19 and TRBJ1-1, with D possibly TRBD1 on 6 matching bases. The CDR3 contains 14 residues. V shed 7 bases and J shed 0 bases, with 12 bases lying between them. Germline V CDR1 and CDR2: LNHDA, SQIVND (reference sequence). This chain's CDR3 is CASKHRDVNTEAFF. As DNA, the CDR3 is TGTGCCAGTAAACACAGGGATGTGAACACTGAAGCTTTCTTT.

The chain has TRBV5-5 and TRBJ1-5; D may be TRBD1 (5 bases). CDR1 SGHKS and CDR2 YYEKEE come from the germline V gene (reference sequence). The CDR3 contains 18 residues. The V gene lost 4 bases and the J gene lost 5 bases, with 25 bases spanning the gap. This CDR3 is CASSENLRGKRGHQPQHF. The CDR3 DNA reads as TGTGCCAGCAGCGAAAATTTACGGGGGAAGAGGGGACATCAGCCCCAGCATTTT.

The rearrangement links TRBV28 to TRBJ1-5, with D possibly TRBD1 on 6 matching bases. V was trimmed by 3 bases and J by 0 bases, leaving 24 bases between them. From germline, CDR1 is MDHEN and CDR2 SYDVKM. The length of the CDR3 is 20 residues. The CDR3 coding sequence is TGTGCCAGCAGTTTTTCATACGGGACACTACCCGTTTATAGCAATCAGCCCCAGCATTTT. Translation gives CASSFSYGTLPVYSNQPQHF.

V is TRBV11-3 and J is TRBJ2-3, with D hard to call. Trimming removed 5 bases from V and 2 bases from J, with 11 bases in between. CDR1 and CDR2 (germline): SGHNT, YENEEA. This CDR3 spans 14 amino acids. The CDR3 is CASSLFADTDTQYF. Here the CDR3 DNA reads TGTGCCAGCAGCCTATTTGCGGACACAGATACGCAGTATTTT.

V and J are TRBV29-1 and TRBJ1-5; a possible D gene is TRBD1 (5 bases). The V gene lost 7 bases and the J gene lost 1 base, with 14 bases spanning the gap. Per germline, CDR1 SQVTM and CDR2 ANQGSEA. The CDR3 totals 14 residues. CDR3 DNA sequence: TGCAGCGCGGCCTCGGGGGGGAGCAATCAGCCCCAGCATTTT. Its translation is CSAASGGSNQPQHF.

This chain uses TRBV5-1 with TRBJ2-1; D gene ambiguous. There are 13 residues in the CDR3. Between the trimmed V and J ends, which lost 7 bases and 5 bases, there was a span of 13 bases. Germline lookup yields CDR1 SGHRS and CDR2 YFSETQ. As DNA, the CDR3 is TGCGCCAGCGGCCAGACGGGTAACAATGAGCAGTTCTTC. It specifies CASGQTGNNEQFF. Based on the CDR3 plus reference TRBV5-1 and TRBJ2-1, the full variable domain is KAGVTQTPRYLIKTRGQQVTLSCSPISGHRSVSWYQQTPGQGLQFLFEYFSETQRNKGNFPGRFSGRQFSNSRSEMNVSTLELGDSALYLCASGQTGNNEQFFGPGTRLTVL.

The V gene is TRBV27, the J gene TRBJ1-3; D is unclear. The CDR3 consists of 14 residues. Between the trimmed V and J ends, which lost 7 bases and 0 bases, there was a span of 10 bases. In germline, CDR1 is MNHEY, CDR2 SMNVEV (reference sequence). CDR3 in amino acids: CASTSLSSGNTIYF. Written as DNA, the CDR3 is TGTGCCAGCACGTCTTTGAGCTCTGGAAACACCATATATTTT.

This clone was recorded once. V and J are TRBV6-5 and TRBJ1-1; a possible D gene is TRBD1 (5 bases). Germline loops: CDR1 MNHEY, CDR2 SVGAGI. V lost 4 bases and J lost 1, with 7 bases in between. This CDR3 has 13 residues. In DNA form, the CDR3 reads TGTGCCAGCAGTTGGGGGGAGAACACTGAAGCTTTCTTT. This translates into CASSWGENTEAFF.

This clone was seen just once. This sequence joins TRBV6-5 and TRBJ1-2; TRBD1 matches 11 bases. The CDR3 sequence is 15 residues long. Germline V gives CDR1 MNHEY, CDR2 SVGAGI. With 6 bases clipped from V and 8 bases from J, the junction kept 11 bases outside the gene matches. The CDR3 DNA reads as TGTGCCAGCAGATCCCTCGGACAGGGGGCGTACGGCTACACCTTC. Translated, it gives CASRSLGQGAYGYTF.